This passage covers 20 T cell receptor beta chains from one sample sequenced in a study of cytomegalovirus exposure and HLA in healthy donors. The PCR made use of 60 Vbeta and 13 Jbeta primers. Some clones are missing from TCRdb's copy, which holds only in-frame ones; the method was immunoSEQ multiplex PCR. The sample contains 200,000 to 250,000 clones, over 65% of which appear only once. What was sequenced was PBMCs. The receptor source for this set is a man aged 18 to 29 in good health and CMV-seronegative.

This clone occurred once. The chain links TRBV5-1 to TRBJ2-2; 7 bases match TRBD1. Trimming removed 4 bases from V and 1 base from J; junction bases left unmatched: 13. The CDR3 runs to 18 residues. Germline loops: CDR1 SGHRS, CDR2 YFSETQ. In nucleotides, the CDR3 is TGCGCCAGCAGCCCGTCCCTTTGGACAGGTGGGAACACCGGGGAGCTGTTTTTT. It is translated as CASSPSLWTGGNTGELFF.

This chain connects TRBV29-1 to TRBJ2-3, with a possible D match to TRBD2 (5 bases). CDR1 SQVTM and CDR2 ANQGSEA come from the germline V gene. Trimming left V 7 bases short and J 0 bases short, with 26 bases between. The CDR3 loop spans 18 amino acids. CDR3 sequence reads: CSALPQIPGGSSTDTQYF. DNA for the CDR3: TGCAGCGCCCTACCCCAGATACCCGGAGGTTCTAGCACAGATACGCAGTATTTT.

CDR3 in DNA: TGTGCCTGGAGGAGGACAGGGCCCTATCAGCCCCAGCATTTT. Its translation is CAWRRTGPYQPQHF. The V call is TRBV30, the J call TRBJ1-5, with TRBD1 identical over 8 bases. Germline CDR1 and CDR2: GTSNPN and SVGIG (reference sequence). V lost 3 bases, J lost 5 bases, and 6 bases stayed unmatched. CDR3 size: 14 residues.

The genes are TRBV27 and TRBJ2-7; 8 positions agree with TRBD1. The germline gives CDR1 MNHEY, CDR2 SMNVEV (reference sequence). With V trimmed by 8 bases and J by 5 bases, 11 bases remained unmatched. There are 14 residues in the CDR3. The CDR3 nucleotides are TGTGCCAGCTCATCCGGGACAGGTTTTGACGAGCAGTACTTC. Residues: CASSSGTGFDEQYF.

The V gene is TRBV18, the J gene TRBJ2-1, with D perhaps matching TRBD2 (6 bases). From germline, CDR1 is KGHSH and CDR2 LQKENI. The CDR3 totals 18 residues. V was pared by 6 bases and J by 4 bases, with 25 bases between. DNA for the CDR3: TGTGCCAGCTCTCACCAAACGGTTAGGGAAGGAGGGTACAATGAGCAGTTCTTC. Translated, it gives CASSHQTVREGGYNEQFF.

There are a few counts of this clone. The rearrangement uses TRBV18 and TRBJ2-2; 9 positions agree with TRBD1. Germline CDR1 is KGHSH and CDR2 is LQKENI. CDR3 length: 15 residues. The V gene end was trimmed by 3 bases and the J gene end by 4 bases; junction bases not matched to a gene: 3. DNA of the CDR3: TGTGCCAGCTCACCGGACAGGGGAGGCACCGGGGAGCTGTTTTTT. Its protein product is CASSPDRGGTGELFF.

The chain employs TRBV5-1 and TRBJ2-7; TRBD2 aligns across 14 bases. The CDR3 is 15 residues long. Germline V gives CDR1 SGHRS, CDR2 YFSETQ. V was pared by 7 bases and J by 5 bases, with 8 bases of the junction left unmatched. The CDR3 DNA follows: TGCGCCAGCGCATGGGAGGGACTAGCGGGAGACGAGCAGTACTTC. It yields the protein CASAWEGLAGDEQYF.

The chain has TRBV7-9 and TRBJ2-1; the D is unclear. This CDR3 contains 12 residues. Germline V lookup: CDR1 SEHNR, CDR2 FQNEAQ (reference sequence). V was cut by 1 base and J by 9 bases, with 7 bases left in between. In nucleotides, the CDR3 is TGTGCCAGCAGCTTAGTGGGCGCTGAGCAGTTCTTC. This sequence encodes CASSLVGAEQFF.

The chain has TRBV9 and TRBJ2-2, with a weak D call TRBD2 (6 bases). Trimming removed 2 bases from V and 2 bases from J, with 10 bases in between. The germline CDR1 and CDR2 sequences are SGDLS and YYNGEE. This CDR3 has 15 residues. The CDR3: CASSVLGLNTGELFF. In DNA form, the CDR3 reads TGTGCCAGCAGCGTCCTGGGACTTAACACCGGGGAGCTGTTTTTT.

This clone showed up just once. This chain connects TRBV21-1 to TRBJ2-7; the table's D call, TRBD2, has no DNA check behind it. TRBV21-1 is a recognized pseudogene. The CDR3 loop spans 14 amino acids. CDR3 in DNA: TGTGCCAGCAGCATTCGGGAGGATCTCTACGAGCAGTACTTC. Protein sequence: CASSIREDLYEQYF.

This clone was picked up a small number of times. The gene calls are TRBV27 and TRBJ1-6; D is perhaps TRBD1 (6 bases). CDR1 and CDR2 (germline): MNHEY, SMNVEV (reference sequence). V lost 5 bases and J lost 7, with 21 bases in between. This CDR3 spans 17 amino acids. The CDR3 bases are TGTGCCAGCAGTACGCCGCCGGGACAAACGACGAATTCACCCCTCCACTTT. The encoded protein is CASSTPPGQTTNSPLHF.

The chain combines TRBV9 with TRBJ2-7; TRBD2 might be the D (5 bases). V lost 4 bases to trimming and J lost 2 bases, with 13 bases between them. From germline, CDR1 is SGDLS and CDR2 YYNGEE. The CDR3 has 14 amino acids. CDR3 loop: CASSSPTRAYEQYF. As DNA, the CDR3 is TGTGCCAGCAGCTCCCCAACGCGGGCCTACGAGCAGTACTTC.

The rearrangement uses TRBV7-2 and TRBJ2-7; D is ambiguous. Trimming took 5 bases from V and 6 from J, leaving 11 bases between them. CDR1 is SGHTA and CDR2 is FQGNSA in the germline V gene. This CDR3 spans 12 amino acids. CDR3 protein: CASSIVLGEQYF. The CDR3 DNA is TGTGCCAGCAGCATCGTACTTGGCGAGCAGTACTTC.

V and J are TRBV28 and TRBJ2-7, with 12 nucleotides matching TRBD2. After removal of 6 bases from V and 4 bases from J, the junction contained 10 bases not matched to a gene. Germline CDR1 MDHEN, CDR2 SYDVKM. The CDR3 has 16 residues. In DNA form, the CDR3 reads TGTGCCAGCAGCACGACTAGCGGGAGAGGTCTATACGAGCAGTACTTC. Its protein product is CASSTTSGRGLYEQYF.

The chain couples TRBV7-2 to TRBJ2-2, with D unclear. V was pared by 0 bases and J by 4 bases, with 9 bases between. CDR1 is SGHTA and CDR2 is FQGNSA in the germline V gene. The CDR3 totals 15 residues. The CDR3: CASSLARHLTGELFF. CDR3 nucleotides: TGTGCCAGCAGCTTAGCGCGGCACCTCACCGGGGAGCTGTTTTTT.

The V call is TRBV11-2, the J call TRBJ2-5; 12 positions agree with TRBD2. The J call may be wrong; the DNA end is better matched by TRBJ2-7. The CDR3 spans 15 residues. Germline CDR1 and CDR2: SGHAT and FQNNGV. CDR3 loop: CASSFGLAGTYEQYF. CDR3 DNA sequence: TGTGCCAGCAGCTTCGGACTAGCGGGGACCTACGAGCAGTACTTC.

The J gene is TRBJ2-7, the V gene TRBV7-9; 16 bases are a match to TRBD2. The CDR3 contains 19 residues. Trimming removed 5 bases from V and 2 bases from J; junction bases left unmatched: 12. Looked up from germline, CDR1 is SEHNR and CDR2 is FQNEAQ (reference sequence). CDR3: CASSPSPGTSGRGTYEQYF. For the CDR3, the DNA is TGTGCCAGCAGCCCGTCCCCCGGGACTAGCGGGAGGGGGACCTACGAGCAGTACTTC.

The chain has TRBV2 and TRBJ2-1; 8 bases align to TRBD2. Germline CDR1 and CDR2: SNHLY and FYNNEI. CDR3 length equals 13 residues. V lost 7 bases to trimming and J lost 7 bases; unmatched junction nucleotides: 6. The CDR3 region has the DNA TGTGCCAGCATTACTAGCGGCGAAAATGAGCAGTTCTTC. Protein: CASITSGENEQFF.

The DNA of the CDR3 is TGCGCCAGCAGCCTGGACAGACGGAGCTACGAGCAGTACTTC. It is translated as CASSLDRRSYEQYF. The V gene is TRBV4-1, the J gene TRBJ2-7, with D perhaps TRBD1 (6 bases). CDR1 MGHRA and CDR2 YSYEKL come from the germline V gene. V lost 4 bases and J lost 3, with 13 bases in between. CDR3 size: 14 residues.

The chain recombines TRBV7-6 with TRBJ2-5; 11 positions agree with TRBD2. The CDR3 totals 15 residues. CDR1 SGHVS and CDR2 FNYEAQ come from the germline V gene. The V gene end was trimmed by 5 bases and the J gene end by 4 bases; junction bases not matched to a gene: 6. CDR3 nucleotide sequence: TGTGCCAGCAGCGGCCTAGCGGGAGGTAGAGAGACCCAGTACTTC. Protein product: CASSGLAGGRETQYF.